This T cell receptor beta chain emerged from a study of blood T cell repertoires in COVID-19 (dated by TCRdb to about 2020). Broadly, across the study: The collaborator samples originated in the United States, Italy and Spain and spanned the acute and convalescent phases of COVID-19. Samples came from the ongoing ImmuneRACE study (first 160 participants) plus 1,254 subjects from 6 global collaborators. The dataset comprised deeply sampled blood TCRbeta repertoires from subjects exposed to, actively infected with, or recovered from COVID-19. The prospective study material was composed of cDNA or gDNA derived from T cells, B-cell-depleted T cells, or PBMCs. HLA class I and class II types, where available, came from metadata supplied by the sample provider rather than from assay-based typing. Nearly every sample came with metadata listing a de-identified subject ID, COVID-19 status, age in years and sex. The repertoires were made available in a free public database intended to serve as a resource for research on the immune response to SARS-CoV-2. Summary of the overall study and its limitations: The amount of clinical and demographic metadata varied by source and participant and was provided uncurated.

A word on this clone: The clone's antigen remains unknown. Per-base quality was not reported, and no clone a single base away is much larger than it.

TCRbeta CDR3 regions were amplified from genomic DNA by means of the immunoSEQ Assay, a bias-controlled multiplex PCR. Regarding the original processing steps: Nucleated cell counts per sample were estimated from amplification of reference gene primers within the assay. Sequence reads were collapsed and filtered to measure the absolute abundance of every unique TCRbeta CDR3 rearrangement. For each sample, productive Simpson clonality was calculated as the square root of Simpson's diversity index over productive rearrangements. In TCRdb, the immuneACCESS table is reduced to in-frame sequences with V and J assigned. These tables do not hold every clone; where another copy was compared, an unresolved V gene accounts for under half, and the others remain unexplained. That table gives V, J and clone size, and the DNA gave D and trimming. This sample holds 160,000 or so clones; roughly 90% were observed only once. The ten biggest clones cover roughly 1.2% of the sample.

In the prospective study, participants were about 18 to 90 years old, resided in about two dozen geographic areas of the United States, and were enrolled through a virtual design. Cohort assignment in the prospective study relied on participant-reported clinical history from a screening survey and a study questionnaire. In the prospective study, whole blood, serum and a nasopharyngeal or oropharyngeal swab were collected from each participant by mobile phlebotomists. Over an approximately two-month period, participants in the prospective study had the option of providing additional blood draws and questionnaires. Before DNA extraction, blood samples from the prospective study were shipped at room temperature or frozen. The trim is 4 bases for V and 7 bases for J, with a gap of 12 bases between the germline ends. For CDR1 and CDR2, the germline V gene lists SGDLS and YYNGEE. The CDR3 holds 14 amino acids from the cysteine to the phenylalanine. Only the CDR3 DNA is retained, 42 bases long and in frame from the first base.

The TCR originated in a human donor with acute COVID-19. The donor label of this sample is uncertain. Sequencing was performed on PBMCs or T cells enriched from blood (not recorded which). The rearranged segments are TRBV9 and TRBJ1-6, with TRBD1 as a weak D call on 6 bases. The CDR3 sequence is CASSPQGENSPLHF. The DNA sequence is as follows: TGTGCCAGCAGCCCACAGGGAGAGAATTCACCCCTCCACTTT.